The sequence of this T cell receptor (beta chain) was determined in a study of cytomegalovirus exposure and HLA in healthy donors. Whole-study findings and limits: Many donors carried some public TCRs, although rarity characterized most TCR sequences.

About this clone: What it binds is not known.

This PCR relied on a set of 60 Vbeta primers and 13 Jbeta primers. TCRdb's copy holds only in-frame clones and misses some; the assay was immunoSEQ multiplex PCR. The data contain some 170,000 clones, 70% to 85% of them singletons. The V end was cut by 4 bases, the J end by 5 bases, with 11 bases between. Germline V gives CDR1 SQVTM, CDR2 ANQGSEA. The CDR3 is made up of 12 amino acids. The receptor comes from a man aged 25 to 40 in good health and CMV-seropositive. Specimen: PBMCs. The chain has TRBV29-1 and TRBJ1-2; D is possibly TRBD1 (6 bases). The CDR3 is CSVGAGEYGYTF. In nucleotides, the CDR3 is TGCAGCGTTGGAGCAGGGGAATATGGCTACACCTTC.